This T cell receptor (beta chain) comes out of a study of blood T cell repertoires in COVID-19. The repertoire was sequenced with immunoSEQ multiplex PCR; TCRdb's copy has only in-frame clones and lacks some. The sample lists some 58,000 clones; roughly 80% were seen once. As regards this clone: Distinct nucleotide sequences in the sample also encode this CDR3.

This CDR3 is built from 13 residues. The V and J ends lost 4 bases and 7 bases respectively, with 10 bases between them. The sequenced material came from peripheral blood. The receptor was derived from a man aged 50-60 years with COVID-19, enrolled during active disease. The chain employs TRBV12-3 or TRBV12-4 and TRBJ2-2, with a tentative D call TRBD2 (5 bases). The CDR3 here is CASSSHRGGELFF. The DNA for the CDR3 is TGTGCCAGCAGTTCTCATCGGGGCGGGGAGCTGTTTTTT.